The next 29 T cell receptor beta chains were all read from a single sample in a study of Graves' ophthalmopathy and Graves' hyperthyroidism (dated by TCRdb to 2016 to 2019). The data were produced on an Illumina HiSeq 2000. For repertoire sequencing, the TCR beta CDR3 regions were amplified from RNA transcripts. The first round was an RT-PCR using HTBI primers with the Qiagen OneStep RT-PCR kit, and this first round was followed by a second-round multiplex PCR, then size selection and purification. TCRdb reprocessed the public reads (quality trimming at Q25 with fastp, clone calling with MiXCR) and kept in-frame beta chains. Under each unique CDR3 protein, matching rows form one entry showing the most common genes and DNA. For this sample the table gives about 410,000 distinct CDR3 sequences, of which approximately 20% were detected only once. Approximately 1.4% of the sample rests with the top ten.

Sample: peripheral blood. The origin of the receptors is a young woman with Graves' ophthalmopathy. Donor details come from another sample of the same person, matched by shared clones.

The table lists this clonotype with many counts. V is TRBV30 and J is TRBJ2-5; D ambiguous. Per the germline V gene, CDR1 is GTSNPN and CDR2 is SVGIG (reference sequence). CDR3 length: 13 residues. The V gene lost 5 bases and the J gene lost 1 base, with 11 bases spanning the gap. CDR3 DNA sequence: TGTGCCTGGTCCTCGGATTCCCAAGAGACCCAGTACTTC. It codes for CAWSSDSQETQYF.

This clonotype was seen repeatedly, ten times or more. The chain links TRBV11-2 to TRBJ1-3; the D is unclear. The CDR3 is 14 amino acids. The V and J ends lost 0 bases and 4 bases respectively, with 7 bases between them. Germline CDR1 SGHAT, CDR2 FQNNGV. The CDR3 sequence: CASSLEGNGNTIYF. The CDR3 bases are TGTGCCAGCAGCTTAGAAGGGAACGGAAACACCATATATTTT.

This clonotype was seen repeatedly, ten times or more. V usage is TRBV27 and J usage is TRBJ2-5; D is undetermined. Germline-derived CDR1 and CDR2 are MNHEY and SMNVEV (reference sequence). Trimming took 1 base from V and 4 from J, leaving 13 bases between them. The CDR3 consists of 15 residues. CDR3 region: CASSLYPQARETQYF. The CDR3 nucleotides read TGTGCCAGCAGTTTATACCCCCAGGCACGAGAGACCCAGTACTTC.

This clonotype was recorded at least ten times. This chain connects TRBV6-2 or TRBV6-3 to TRBJ2-2, with D possibly TRBD2 on 7 matching bases. CDR3 size: 14 residues. V was trimmed by 7 bases and J by 4 bases, leaving 13 bases between them. The germline gives CDR1 MNHEY, CDR2 SVGEGT. The CDR3 reads CASNSGGPTGELFF. Here the CDR3 DNA reads TGTGCCAGCAACTCCGGGGGGCCCACCGGGGAGCTGTTTTTT.

Many counts were recorded for this clonotype. The CDR3 nucleotides are TGTGCCAGCAGTTACTCTTCAGGGTCCTTCCTCTCCTACGAGCAGTACTTC. Amino acid sequence: CASSYSSGSFLSYEQYF. V usage is TRBV6-5 and J usage is TRBJ2-7; TRBD1 might be the D (5 bases). Trimming pared 0 bases from V and 0 bases from J, leaving 15 bases between. The CDR3 extends over 17 amino acids. In germline, CDR1 is MNHEY, CDR2 SVGAGI.

At least ten counts were recorded for this clonotype. The V call is TRBV12-3 or TRBV12-4, the J call TRBJ2-2; TRBD1 aligns across 7 bases. Germline trimming cut 5 bases from V and 7 bases from J; bases unmatched to any gene: 10. The CDR3 is made up of 15 amino acids. CDR3 protein: CASSKTWTGSGELFF. Here the CDR3 DNA reads TGTGCCAGCAGTAAGACTTGGACAGGAAGCGGGGAGCTGTTTTTT.

J is TRBJ2-7 and V is TRBV5-1; no firm D call. Trimming left V 5 bases short and J 4 bases short, with 13 bases between. There are 13 residues in the CDR3. CDR1 SGHRS and CDR2 YFSETQ come from the germline V gene. In DNA form, the CDR3 reads TGCGCCAGCAGTCACCCCCTCACTTACGAGCAGTACTTC. Its translation is CASSHPLTYEQYF.

This clonotype was recorded at least ten times. The rearrangement links TRBV11-2 to TRBJ1-5; D is perhaps TRBD1 (5 bases). Germline-derived CDR1 and CDR2 are SGHAT and FQNNGV. V was cut by 0 bases and J by 11 bases, with 17 bases left in between. This CDR3 has 15 residues. The CDR3 sequence: CASSLEERGQVAQHF. Here the CDR3 DNA reads TGTGCCAGCAGCTTAGAGGAGAGGGGTCAGGTGGCCCAGCATTTT.

This clonotype came up many times. The V call is TRBV11-2, the J call TRBJ1-3, with a weak D call TRBD1 (5 bases). CDR1 and CDR2 (germline): SGHAT, FQNNGV. CDR3 length: 18 amino acids. V was trimmed by 1 base and J by 7 bases, leaving 23 bases between them. The CDR3 region is CASSLVGLGPRRSNTIYF. The CDR3 DNA is TGTGCCAGCAGCTTAGTGGGGCTTGGGCCTCGACGATCGAACACCATATATTTT.

This clonotype occurred many times. The chain recombines TRBV20-1 with TRBJ2-7, with unresolved D. Germline values: CDR1 DFQATT, CDR2 SNEGSKA (reference sequence). Trimming removed 3 bases at V and 0 bases at J, with 18 bases between. The CDR3 has 16 residues. The CDR3 sequence is CSASDPGPRYSYEQYF. The CDR3 nucleotides are TGCAGTGCTAGTGACCCGGGCCCACGTTACTCCTACGAGCAGTACTTC.

The table lists this clonotype with many counts. The CDR3 coding sequence is TGTGCCAGCAGTCTACTCGACAGGGCTATAGGTTACGAGCAGTACTTC. Its protein product is CASSLLDRAIGYEQYF. The rearrangement links TRBV28 to TRBJ2-7; TRBD1 matches 7 bases. Germline V gene sequence: CDR1 MDHEN, CDR2 SYDVKM. The J segment lost 4 bases and the V segment lost 5 bases, leaving 14 bases of the junction unmatched. This CDR3 spans 16 amino acids.

This clonotype was observed a single time. The rearrangement joins TRBV6-1 to TRBJ2-2; 10 nucleotides agree with TRBD2. The V and J ends lost 5 bases and 7 bases, in that order; junction bases with no gene match: 13. The CDR3 covers 17 residues. Germline assignment: CDR1 MNHNS and CDR2 SASEGT. The CDR3 DNA reads TGTGCCAGCAGTCAGAGTGCTAGCGGGAGTGGTATCGGGGAGCTGTTTTTT. This gives the protein CASSQSASGSGIGELFF.

In this sample, this clonotype turned up many times. Here the CDR3 DNA reads TGTGCCAGCAGTGAACTAACCGGGAGTTCGAACACTGAAGCTTTCTTT. This codes for CASSELTGSSNTEAFF. The chain joins TRBV2 to TRBJ1-1; D is unresolved. The CDR3 sequence is 16 residues long. V lost 2 bases, J lost 1 base, and 14 bases lay in between. CDR1 SNHLY and CDR2 FYNNEI come from the germline V gene.

In its sample, this clonotype was seen a few times. The chain has TRBV5-1 and TRBJ1-2; 7 nucleotides agree with TRBD1. CDR1 SGHRS and CDR2 YFSETQ come from the germline V gene. V was pared by 6 bases and J by 5 bases, with 10 bases of the junction left unmatched. The CDR3 extends over 14 amino acids. CDR3 residues: CASTSNDRVYGYTF. The CDR3 DNA is TGCGCCAGCACCTCTAACGACAGGGTTTATGGCTACACCTTC.

This clonotype was seen repeatedly, ten times or more. This chain joins TRBV6-1 and TRBJ2-5; perhaps TRBD1 as D (5 bases). The CDR3 totals 12 residues. The V and J ends lost 10 bases and 5 bases respectively, with 14 bases between them. Germline V gene sequence: CDR1 MNHNS, CDR2 SASEGT. CDR3 sequence: CATLTGLETQYF. In nucleotides, the CDR3 is TGTGCCACCCTAACAGGATTGGAGACCCAGTACTTC.

This chain uses TRBV2 with TRBJ2-1; 7 nucleotides match TRBD1. Germline V lookup: CDR1 SNHLY, CDR2 FYNNEI. J gave up 14 bases and V 2 bases, and 6 bases lay outside the gene matches. This CDR3 has 12 residues. CDR3 in amino acids: CASSESNRGEFF. The CDR3 region has the DNA TGTGCCAGCAGTGAATCAAACAGGGGTGAGTTCTTC.

There are many counts of this clonotype. In DNA form, the CDR3 reads TGTGCCTGGAGTGGACAGGGAGGGACTGAAGCTTTCTTT. Translating gives CAWSGQGGTEAFF. The chain joins TRBV30 to TRBJ1-1; 7 nucleotides align to TRBD1. Germline V gene data show CDR1 as GTSNPN and CDR2 as SVGIG (reference sequence). J gave up 5 bases and V 1 base, and 4 bases lay outside the gene matches. The CDR3 has 13 residues. The full variable domain, its missing parts supplied by reference TRBV30 and TRBJ1-1, is SQTIHQWPATLVQPVGSPLSLECTVEGTSNPNLYWYRQAAGRGLQLLFYSVGIGQISSEVPQNLSASRPQDRQFILSSKKLLLSDSGFYLCAWSGQGGTEAFFGQGTRLTVV.

The chain carries TRBV6-1 and TRBJ1-2, with D possibly matching TRBD1 (6 bases). In germline, CDR1 is MNHNS, CDR2 SASEGT. The CDR3 loop spans 14 amino acids. The V gene lost 6 bases and the J gene lost 0 bases, with 11 bases spanning the gap. The CDR3 sequence: CASSSDSPNYGYTF. In nucleotides, the CDR3 is TGTGCCAGCAGCTCGGACAGTCCTAACTATGGCTACACCTTC.

This clonotype was counted many times. The chain carries TRBV12-3 or TRBV12-4 and TRBJ2-5; tentatively, D is TRBD2 (6 bases). Trimming shortened V by 8 bases and J by 11 bases, and 27 bases separated the two germline ends. The CDR3 sequence is 15 residues long. The DNA of the CDR3 is TGTGCCAGCGCCTCCCGCCAGGACTATGCAGCCCAGCAGTACTTC. Protein product: CASASRQDYAAQQYF.

This clonotype was detected many times. The chain combines TRBV6-4 with TRBJ2-3; TRBD2 matches 10 bases. The CDR3 covers 15 residues. Per germline, CDR1 MRHNA and CDR2 SNTAGT. V was pared by 2 bases and J by 2 bases, with 1 base of the junction left unmatched. As DNA, the CDR3 is TGTGCCAGCAGTGACAGCGGGGGGGCCACAGATACGCAGTATTTT. Translating gives CASSDSGGATDTQYF.

The chain employs TRBV12-3 or TRBV12-4 and TRBJ1-6; 10 bases agree with TRBD1. Trimming took 8 bases from V and 9 from J; bases not matched to a gene: 4. The CDR3 is made up of 13 amino acids. In DNA, the CDR3 is TGTGCCAGCTCGGGACAGGGGATTTCACCCCTCCACTTT. It translates to CASSGQGISPLHF.

The sample holds many counts of this clonotype. This chain connects TRBV6-2 or TRBV6-3 to TRBJ2-7; D unresolved. The length of the CDR3 is 15 residues. The ends were cut back, 2 bases at V and 3 bases at J, with 14 bases in the middle. The V gene's germline CDR1 is MNHEY and CDR2 SVGEGT. The CDR3 sequence: CASSYGTLLYYEQYF. In DNA form, the CDR3 reads TGTGCCAGCAGTTACGGCACTCTTCTTTACTACGAGCAGTACTTC.

The J gene is TRBJ2-5, the V gene TRBV10-3, with TRBD2 identical over 13 bases. Trimming removed 3 bases from V and 4 bases from J; junction bases left unmatched: 5. Germline loops: CDR1 ENHRY, CDR2 SYGVKD. There are 16 residues in the CDR3. The CDR3 bases are TGTGCCATCAGTGACCAACTAGCGGGAGGGCCAGAGACCCAGTACTTC. Translating gives CAISDQLAGGPETQYF.

This sequence joins TRBV7-9 and TRBJ1-6; D is ambiguous. This CDR3 has 15 amino acids. V lost 5 bases, J lost 6 bases, and 14 bases lay in between. Germline CDR1 SEHNR, CDR2 FQNEAQ (reference sequence). DNA for the CDR3: TGTGCCAGCAGCCAAACATCCGGCCTTAATTCACCCCTCCACTTT. Protein product: CASSQTSGLNSPLHF.

The V gene is TRBV12-3 or TRBV12-4, the J gene TRBJ2-5; 7 bases line up with TRBD1. This CDR3 has 16 amino acids. The ends lost 7 bases at V and 1 base at J; junction bases unmatched: 12. The CDR3 is CASTQATGYGQETQYF. CDR3 nucleotides: TGTGCCAGCACCCAGGCGACAGGGTATGGCCAAGAGACCCAGTACTTC.

Written as DNA, the CDR3 is TGTGCCATCAGTGAGACGGGACAAGGTTATGGCTACACCTTC. Translated: CAISETGQGYGYTF. The chain combines TRBV10-3 with TRBJ1-2; D might be TRBD1 (6 bases). CDR3 length equals 14 residues. Per germline, CDR1 ENHRY and CDR2 SYGVKD. Trimming shortened V by 2 bases and J by 5 bases, and 12 bases separated the two germline ends.

This clonotype was seen more than once but under ten times. This chain uses TRBV6-1 with TRBJ2-6; 9 nucleotides match TRBD1. J lost 0 bases, V lost 7 bases, and 4 bases had no gene match. This CDR3 has 16 amino acids. In germline, CDR1 is MNHNS, CDR2 SASEGT. CDR3 coding DNA: TGTGCCAGCACCGGGACAGGGAGCTCTGGGGCCAACGTCCTGACTTTC. It codes for CASTGTGSSGANVLTF.

The sample holds many counts of this clonotype. The chain links TRBV7-1 to TRBJ2-6; TRBD2 agrees at 11 bases. TRBV7-1 is identified as an open reading frame with a role that is uncertain. The CDR3 runs 20 residues. With V trimmed by 3 bases and J by 0 bases, 10 bases remained unmatched. CDR3 sequence reads: CASSSTRGTSGGSGANVLTF. In DNA form, the CDR3 reads TGTGCCAGCAGCTCGACCCGCGGGACTAGCGGAGGCTCTGGGGCCAACGTCCTGACTTTC.

In this sample, this clonotype turned up many times. The gene calls are TRBV4-2 and TRBJ1-1, with a weak D call TRBD1 (6 bases). The germline V gene has CDR1 LGHNA and CDR2 YNFKEQ. Trimming left V 4 bases short and J 2 bases short, with 17 bases between. This CDR3 spans 16 amino acids. The CDR3 spells CASSPYREISNTEAFF. The CDR3 region has the DNA TGTGCCAGCAGCCCCTACAGGGAAATATCCAACACTGAAGCTTTCTTT.